Below, one TCR beta chain is given with its context. This entry belongs to a study of blood T cell repertoires in COVID-19. The cohort comprised adults aged roughly 18 to 95 years residing in under 25 US areas. CDR1 WNHNN and CDR2 SYGVQD come from the germline V gene (reference sequence). The CDR3 is 13 amino acids. The V and J ends lost 2 bases and 8 bases respectively, with 12 bases between them. The data were produced by immunoSEQ multiplex PCR, yet TCRdb's version contains in-frame clones alone and is incomplete. Of some 70,000 clones in the sample, approximately 90% were seen once. This TCR was sampled from a woman between 35 and 50 years old who had recovered from COVID-19. The chain links TRBV10-1 to TRBJ1-1, with D perhaps TRBD1 (5 bases). The material sequenced was PBMCs or T cells enriched from blood (not recorded which). The CDR3 nucleotides are TGCGCCAGCAGTGAGAATCCCGACAGAGAAGCTTTCTTT. This codes for CASSENPDREAFF.